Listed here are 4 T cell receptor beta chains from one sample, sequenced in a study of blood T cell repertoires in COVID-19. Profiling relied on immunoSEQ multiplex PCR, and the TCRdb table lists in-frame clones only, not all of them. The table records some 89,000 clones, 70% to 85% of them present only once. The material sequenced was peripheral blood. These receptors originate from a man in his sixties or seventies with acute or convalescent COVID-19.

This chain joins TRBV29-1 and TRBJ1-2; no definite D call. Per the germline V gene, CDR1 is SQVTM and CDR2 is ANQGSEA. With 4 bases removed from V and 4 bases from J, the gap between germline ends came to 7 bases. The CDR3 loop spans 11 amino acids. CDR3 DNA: TGCAGCGTTGGAGCGGGCTATGGCTACACCTTC. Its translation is CSVGAGYGYTF.

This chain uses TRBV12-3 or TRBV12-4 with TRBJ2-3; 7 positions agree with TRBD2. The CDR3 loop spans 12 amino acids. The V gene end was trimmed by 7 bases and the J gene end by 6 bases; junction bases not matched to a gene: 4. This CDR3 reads CASTLGGDTQYF. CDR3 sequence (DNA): TGTGCCAGCACCCTCGGGGGGGATACGCAGTATTTT.

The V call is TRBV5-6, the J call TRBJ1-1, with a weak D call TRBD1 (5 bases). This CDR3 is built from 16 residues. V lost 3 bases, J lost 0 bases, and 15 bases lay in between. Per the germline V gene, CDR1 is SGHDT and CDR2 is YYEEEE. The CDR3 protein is CASSSPIQELNTEAFF. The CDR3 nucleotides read TGTGCCAGCAGCTCCCCGATACAGGAGTTGAACACTGAAGCTTTCTTT.

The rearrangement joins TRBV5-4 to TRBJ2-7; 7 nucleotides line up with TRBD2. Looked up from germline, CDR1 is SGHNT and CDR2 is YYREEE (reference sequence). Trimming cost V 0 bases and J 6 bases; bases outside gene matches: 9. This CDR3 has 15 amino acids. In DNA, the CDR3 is TGTGCCAGCAGCTTGGCCGGCGGGAGAGTTTCCGAGCAGTACTTC. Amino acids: CASSLAGGRVSEQYF.